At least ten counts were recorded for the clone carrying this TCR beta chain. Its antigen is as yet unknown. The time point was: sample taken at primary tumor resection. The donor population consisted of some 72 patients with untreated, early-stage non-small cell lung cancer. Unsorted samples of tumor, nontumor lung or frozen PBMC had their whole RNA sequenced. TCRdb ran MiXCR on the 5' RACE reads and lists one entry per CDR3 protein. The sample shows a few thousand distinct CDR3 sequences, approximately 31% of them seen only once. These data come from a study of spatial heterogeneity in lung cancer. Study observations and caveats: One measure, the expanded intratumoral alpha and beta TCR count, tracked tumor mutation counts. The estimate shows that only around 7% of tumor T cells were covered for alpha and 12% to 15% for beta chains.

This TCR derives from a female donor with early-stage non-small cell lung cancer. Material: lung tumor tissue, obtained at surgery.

The CDR3 DNA follows: TGTGCCAGCAGCTTAGGGGACAGGGTGAGAACTGAAGCTTTCTTT. Protein product: CASSLGDRVRTEAFF. The chain is built from TRBV7-2 and TRBJ1-1, with 9 positions matching TRBD1. There are 15 residues in the CDR3. CDR1 and CDR2 from the germline V gene are SGHTA and FQGNSA. The V and J ends lost 1 base and 5 bases, in that order; junction bases with no gene match: 5.